These 5 T cell receptor beta chains came from one sample sequenced in a study of post-analysis software for immune sequencing data. Overall study findings and caveats: Patients carried roughly 5 TRBV segments more frequently than controls did, and TRBV5-6, TRBV5-1 and TRBV20-1 were among them.

These receptors have no identified antigens. cDNA libraries of TCR beta carried unique molecular identifiers. In TCRdb, the PCR reads were re-called with MiXCR into one record per CDR3 protein. Among approximately 400,000 distinct CDR3 sequences listed, around a third were seen once. Sequenced material: blood. The source is a girl under 18 with multiple sclerosis.

The V call is TRBV4-1, the J call TRBJ2-1; D may correspond to TRBD1 or TRBD2 (6 bases each). The V gene lost 2 bases and the J gene lost 7 bases, with 15 bases spanning the gap. The germline V gene has CDR1 MGHRA and CDR2 YSYEKL. This CDR3 has 15 residues. CDR3 protein: CASSQRGLPVNEQFF. The CDR3 coding sequence is TGCGCCAGCAGCCAACGGGGGCTACCCGTGAATGAGCAGTTCTTC.

This chain links TRBV6-1 with TRBJ1-1; weak D call: TRBD1 (6 bases). V shed 5 bases and J shed 3 bases, with 16 bases lying between them. The CDR3 is made up of 15 amino acids. In germline, CDR1 is MNHNS, CDR2 SASEGT. The CDR3 is CASSKRGGKDTEAFF. CDR3 sequence (DNA): TGTGCCAGCAGTAAAAGGGGGGGCAAGGACACTGAAGCTTTCTTT.

A few counts support this clonotype. CDR3 coding DNA: TGTGCCAGCAGCGAGGACAGGGCAGTTTTTGAGCAGTACTTC. This sequence encodes CASSEDRAVFEQYF. This chain links TRBV7-9 with TRBJ2-7, with 8 nucleotides matching TRBD1. V lost 5 bases and J lost 7; bases outside the gene matches: 10. The CDR3 sequence is 14 residues long. Per the germline V gene, CDR1 is SEHNR and CDR2 is FQNEAQ (reference sequence).

This chain connects TRBV6-1 to TRBJ2-1; D might be TRBD2 (6 bases). Trimming took off 2 bases at V and 16 bases at J, with 27 bases between the two ends. From germline, CDR1 is MNHNS and CDR2 SASEGT. This CDR3 spans 16 amino acids. The CDR3 region has the DNA TGTGCCAGCAGTGAACTTCCGGGTCTCGGCGGGACTGAAGCTTTCTTC. Translating gives CASSELPGLGGTEAFF.

The gene calls are TRBV12-3 or TRBV12-4 and TRBJ2-7; D not certain. CDR3 length: 14 amino acids. Trimming shortened V by 6 bases and J by 2 bases, and 14 bases separated the two germline ends. CDR3 nucleotides: TGTGCCAGCAGATTCTCGGACGGTCCCTACGAGCAGTACTTC. This translates into CASRFSDGPYEQYF.